The present entry profiles one T cell receptor beta chain with its context. These data originate in a study of blood T cells in healthy people across ages. The V end was cut by 1 base, the J end by 7 bases, with 20 bases between. Germline V gene sequence: CDR1 MGHRA, CDR2 YSYEKL. CDR3 size: 16 residues. A J-beta primer mix and a sample-barcoded 5' primer were used in a second PCR of about 7 to 12 cycles. TCRdb fed the 5' RACE reads into MiXCR, producing one record per CDR3 protein. The repertoire has about 680,000 distinct CDR3 sequences, 49% of them found once; the top ten carry 25% to 35%. The origin of this receptor is a woman aged 60-70 years in good health. The sequenced sample consisted of blood. This chain uses TRBV4-1 with TRBJ2-7, with no clear D. CDR3: CASSQVSLSPYNEQYF. CDR3 coding DNA: TGCGCCAGCAGCCAAGTAAGCTTATCGCCCTACAATGAGCAGTACTTC.